This TCR beta chain was captured by sequencing in a study of blood T cells in healthy people across ages. Findings of the study overall: Diversity of TCR beta correlated strongly with naive T cell percentage.

Primed by a sample-barcoded 5' primer and a J-beta primer mix, a second PCR proceeded for about 7 to 11 cycles. MiXCR, applied by TCRdb to the 5' RACE reads, yields one record per CDR3 protein. This sample yields 650,000 to 900,000 distinct CDR3 sequences, of which approximately 59% are seen a single time; about 30% belongs to the top ten. The V gene lost 6 bases and the J gene lost 4 bases, with 7 bases spanning the gap. The germline V gene encodes CDR1 ENHRY and CDR2 SYGVKD. CDR3 length: 12 amino acids. With regard to this clonotype: Its antigen is unidentified.

Source material: blood. This TCR came from a man aged 25 to 40 in good health. The chain joins TRBV10-3 to TRBJ1-5; the D is unclear. The CDR3 loop reads CAIRAENQPQHF. In DNA, the CDR3 is TGTGCCATCAGAGCAGAGAATCAGCCCCAGCATTTT.